The clone carrying this TCR beta chain came up a few times. The assay was immunoSEQ multiplex PCR, and TCRdb's table has in-frame clones only and misses some. The sample includes over 90,000 clones, around nine tenths of them seen just once. The data originate from a study of T cell changes during pregnancy in multiple sclerosis. The germline V gene encodes CDR1 SGHTA and CDR2 FQGNSA. The CDR3 spans 16 residues. V lost 0 bases to trimming and J lost 6 bases, with 14 bases between them. The rearrangement uses TRBV7-2 and TRBJ2-2; no clear D gene. This clonotype was obtained from a female donor in good health, enrolled as a control in a pregnancy study. The sequencing here drew on peripheral blood, taken in the second trimester of pregnancy. The CDR3 region has the DNA TGTGCCAGCAGCTTAGCAAGGCGGCGGCACGCCGGGGAGCTGTTTTTT. Protein sequence: CASSLARRRHAGELFF. The full variable domain, with the rest looked up from reference TRBV7-2 and TRBJ2-2, is GAGVSQSPSNKVTEKGKDVELRCDPISGHTALYWYRQSLGQGLEFLIYFQGNSAPDKSGLPSDRFSAERTGGSVSTLTIQRTQQEDSAVYLCASSLARRRHAGELFFGEGSRLTVL.